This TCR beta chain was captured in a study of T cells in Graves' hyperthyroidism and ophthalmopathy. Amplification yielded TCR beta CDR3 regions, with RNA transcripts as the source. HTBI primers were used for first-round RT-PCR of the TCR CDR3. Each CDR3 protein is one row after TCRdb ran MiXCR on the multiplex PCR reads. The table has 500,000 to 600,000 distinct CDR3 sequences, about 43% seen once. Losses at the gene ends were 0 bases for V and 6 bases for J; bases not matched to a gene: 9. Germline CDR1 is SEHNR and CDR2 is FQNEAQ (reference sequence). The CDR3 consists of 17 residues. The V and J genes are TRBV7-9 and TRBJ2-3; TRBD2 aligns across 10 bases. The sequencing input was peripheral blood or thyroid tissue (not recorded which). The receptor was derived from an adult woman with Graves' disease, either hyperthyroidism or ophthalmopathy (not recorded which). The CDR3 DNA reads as TGTGCCAGCAGCTTAGCTGGCCTAGCGGGAGTTTGGGATACGCAGTATTTT. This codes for CASSLAGLAGVWDTQYF.